This entry lists 2 T cell receptor beta chains sequenced from one sample in a study of shared clonotypes between healthy human individuals. Using immunoSEQ multiplex PCR, the repertoire was profiled, and TCRdb retains in-frame clones only, with some absent. The sample contains about 2.3 million clones, 85% to 95% of which appear only once. The specimen sequenced was naive CD4+ T cells from PBMCs. Stated subset: CD45RA+ positively selected. The source is a man aged 18-30 years in good health. Some clones in this sample may be carry-over from other donors' samples.

This chain connects TRBV5-6 to TRBJ2-5; D is unclear. This CDR3 region has 12 residues. Deletions cut 2 bases from V and 6 bases from J, with 8 bases between. Germline CDR1 and CDR2: SGHDT and YYEEEE. The CDR3: CASSFYEKTQYF. CDR3 sequence (DNA): TGTGCCAGCAGCTTCTACGAGAAGACCCAGTACTTC.

The V call is TRBV19, the J call TRBJ2-1; 10 bases align to TRBD1. CDR1 is LNHDA, CDR2 SQIVND, per germline (reference sequence). V was pared by 5 bases and J by 4 bases, with 11 bases of the junction left unmatched. The CDR3 has 17 amino acids. The chain's CDR3 is CASSSWTGGGRYNEQFF. The CDR3 DNA sequence: TGTGCCAGTAGTTCTTGGACAGGGGGGGGACGTTACAATGAGCAGTTCTTC.